These 7 T cell receptor beta chains originate from one sample sequenced in a study of shared clonotypes between healthy human individuals. The repertoire was sequenced with immunoSEQ multiplex PCR; TCRdb's copy has only in-frame clones and lacks some. Found here are some 2,500,000 clones, around 90% of them singletons; the top ten hold approximately 0.41%. Sequenced input: naive CD4+ T cells from PBMCs. Subset here: CD45RA+ positively selected. The receptors derive from a man aged 18 to 30 in good health. Some clones in this sample may be carry-over from other donors' samples.

The gene calls are TRBV14 and TRBJ2-7; 9 nucleotides align to TRBD1. V trimming: 5 bases; J trimming: 4 bases; junction bases outside the gene matches: 9. This CDR3 contains 15 residues. The germline V gene encodes CDR1 SGHDN and CDR2 FVKESK. Here the CDR3 reads CASSETGGKDYEQYF. The DNA of the CDR3 is TGTGCCAGCAGCGAAACAGGGGGCAAGGATTACGAGCAGTACTTC.

The genes are TRBV28 and TRBJ1-2; D might be TRBD1 (6 bases). Trimming left V 7 bases short and J 8 bases short, with 17 bases between. This CDR3 is 13 amino acids long. Looked up from germline, CDR1 is MDHEN and CDR2 is SYDVKM. As DNA, the CDR3 is TGTGCCAGCACAACGGACAGACTGGGCGGCTACACCTTC. It translates to CASTTDRLGGYTF.

This chain connects TRBV6-1 to TRBJ2-1; either TRBD1 or TRBD2 may supply D (5 bases each). The V gene lost 7 bases and the J gene lost 5 bases, with 12 bases spanning the gap. The CDR3 totals 13 residues. Germline values: CDR1 MNHNS, CDR2 SASEGT. The CDR3 region has the DNA TGTGCCAGCACCAGGGACCTAGACAATGAGCAGTTCTTC. It codes for CASTRDLDNEQFF.

The rearrangement links TRBV2 to TRBJ2-1; D not certain. CDR1 is SNHLY, CDR2 FYNNEI, per germline. V lost 1 base, J lost 6 bases, and 16 bases lay in between. The CDR3 is 16 amino acids. The CDR3 DNA is TGTGCCAGCAGTGAAGAGACATTGGGATCCCGCAATGAGCAGTTCTTC. It encodes CASSEETLGSRNEQFF.

The chain recombines TRBV7-2 with TRBJ2-1; possible D gene TRBD2, 7 bases. V lost 2 bases to trimming and J lost 7 bases, with 15 bases between them. This CDR3 spans 15 amino acids. CDR1 and CDR2 (germline): SGHTA, FQGNSA. The CDR3 nucleotides are TGTGCCAGCAGCTTAATCCTCGGGGGGCAGAATGAGCAGTTCTTC. Its translation is CASSLILGGQNEQFF.

The V gene is TRBV7-8, the J gene TRBJ2-3, with unresolved D. Per germline, CDR1 SGHVS and CDR2 FQNEAQ. The CDR3 is 11 residues long. Trimming removed 5 bases at V and 3 bases at J, with 3 bases between. The CDR3 sequence is CASSRTDTQYF. For the CDR3, the DNA is TGTGCCAGCAGCCGTACAGATACGCAGTATTTT.

The chain carries TRBV5-1 and TRBJ2-2; TRBD2 might be the D (6 bases). Trimming left V 0 bases short and J 3 bases short, with 9 bases between. CDR3 length: 15 residues. The germline gives CDR1 SGHRS, CDR2 YFSETQ. The CDR3 sequence: CASSLDSGYTGELFF. Written as DNA, the CDR3 is TGCGCCAGCAGCTTGGACAGCGGGTACACCGGGGAGCTGTTTTTT.